These 15 T cell receptor beta chains share one sample of origin, sequenced in a study of blood T cells in healthy people across ages. Together with a sample-barcoded 5' primer, a J-beta primer mix was included in a second PCR lasting roughly 6 to 12 cycles. TCRdb re-derived calls from the 5' RACE reads in MiXCR, one entry per CDR3 protein. The sample consists of about 620,000 distinct CDR3 sequences, about 51% of them appearing once. The sequencing input was blood. The receptors were sampled from a woman aged 80 or over in good health.

The chain joins TRBV24-1 to TRBJ2-3; D might be TRBD2 (7 bases). Trimming left V 2 bases short and J 3 bases short, with 11 bases between. The germline CDR1 and CDR2 sequences are KGHDR and SFDVKD. The CDR3 loop spans 15 amino acids. The CDR3 protein is CATSDWEGETDTQYF. The CDR3 nucleotides read TGTGCCACCAGTGATTGGGAGGGGGAGACAGATACGCAGTATTTT.

This clonotype was picked up many times. The V call is TRBV12-3 or TRBV12-4, the J call TRBJ2-4; no clear D gene. The CDR3 sequence is 14 residues long. Deletions cut 4 bases from V and 7 bases from J, with 14 bases between. Here the CDR3 DNA reads TGTGCCAGCAGTTCCGGTGGCGCGAGGAACATTCAGTACTTC. It codes for CASSSGGARNIQYF.

This chain links TRBV30 with TRBJ1-4, with 7 bases fitting TRBD1. V lost 8 bases to trimming and J lost 1 base; unmatched junction nucleotides: 1. The CDR3 spans 12 residues. Per germline, CDR1 GTSNPN and CDR2 SVGIG (reference sequence). The CDR3, as DNA: TGTGCCACAGGGGAAACTAATGAAAAACTGTTTTTT. Its protein product is CATGETNEKLFF.

Concerning this clonotype itself: Just one base apart from a much larger clone, this may be a read error. The genes are TRBV29-1 and TRBJ2-7; D is ambiguous. CDR3 length: 9 amino acids. V lost 4 bases to trimming and J lost 7 bases, with 5 bases between them. In germline, CDR1 is SQVTM, CDR2 ANQGSEA. The CDR3 nucleotides read TGCAGCGTTGGCAATGAGCAGTACTTC. The encoded protein is CSVGNEQYF.

The chain links TRBV27 to TRBJ2-1; no clear D gene. V was trimmed by 5 bases and J by 0 bases, leaving 26 bases between them. CDR3 size: 20 residues. CDR1 is MNHEY and CDR2 is SMNVEV in the germline V gene (reference sequence). The CDR3 protein is CASSPRPPALLYSSYNEQFF. CDR3 in DNA: TGTGCCAGCAGTCCTAGGCCACCCGCTCTCCTCTATAGCTCCTACAATGAGCAGTTCTTC.

This chain connects TRBV7-2 to TRBJ2-6; 7 nucleotides align to TRBD1. Germline V gives CDR1 SGHTA, CDR2 FQGNSA. The junction had 17 bases not matched to a gene; V was cut back by 0 bases and J by 0 bases. The CDR3 totals 22 residues. CDR3 sequence reads: CASSLALSTSGQWFSGANVLTF. In nucleotides, the CDR3 is TGTGCCAGCAGCTTAGCCCTCTCTACCTCGGGACAGTGGTTCTCTGGGGCCAACGTCCTGACTTTC.

This clonotype was observed a single time. The gene calls are TRBV6-1 and TRBJ2-4, with D perhaps TRBD2 (5 bases). The germline gives CDR1 MNHNS, CDR2 SASEGT. V shed 6 bases and J shed 5 bases, with 17 bases lying between them. The CDR3 sequence is 15 residues long. CDR3 protein: CASSPFPLSENIQYF. CDR3 coding DNA: TGTGCCAGCAGCCCCTTCCCGCTTAGCGAAAACATTCAGTACTTC.

CDR3 loop: CASTKGLAGNTGELFF. In DNA form, the CDR3 reads TGTGCCAGCACTAAAGGGCTAGCGGGGAACACCGGGGAGCTGTTTTTT. The chain uses TRBV3-1 and TRBJ2-2, with 8 nucleotides matching TRBD2. CDR3 length equals 16 residues. From germline, CDR1 is LGHDT and CDR2 YNNKEL (reference sequence). V shed 7 bases and J 1 base; nucleotides not matched to a gene: 8. Full variable domain (missing parts from reference TRBV3-1 and TRBJ2-2): DTAVSQTPKYLVTQMGNDKSIKCEQNLGHDTMYWYKQDSKKFLKIMFSYNNKELIINETVPNRFSPKSPDKAHLNLHINSLELGDSAVYFCASTKGLAGNTGELFFGEGSRLTVL.

For this clonotype: A read error may explain this, as a much larger clone is one base away. CDR3: CSATLEVQETQYF. The CDR3 DNA is TGCAGTGCTACGTTGGAAGTACAAGAGACCCAGTACTTC. V is TRBV20-1 and J is TRBJ2-5; D unclear. This CDR3 region has 13 residues. The V gene lost 4 bases and the J gene lost 2 bases, with 11 bases spanning the gap. The germline gives CDR1 DFQATT, CDR2 SNEGSKA (reference sequence).

The V call is TRBV6-1, the J call TRBJ2-7, with TRBD1 matching over 10 bases. Germline V gene data show CDR1 as MNHNS and CDR2 as SASEGT. The length of the CDR3 is 15 residues. With V trimmed by 3 bases and J by 2 bases, 4 bases remained unmatched. The CDR3 loop is CASSDADRGTYEQYF. CDR3 in DNA: TGTGCCAGCAGTGACGCGGACAGGGGGACCTACGAGCAGTACTTC.

This clonotype appeared once. The junction does not match germline at one end; this may be a read error. The chain joins TRBV7-2 to TRBJ2-7; D may be TRBD1 (5 bases). Germline V lookup: CDR1 SGHTA, CDR2 FQGNSA. The CDR3 covers 12 residues. In DNA, the CDR3 is TGTGCCGGCAGCCTGAGCAGGGACGAGCAGTACTTC. Encoded protein: CAGSLSRDEQYF.

The CDR3 bases are TGTGCCAGCACAGGGTATCCCGGGGAGCTGTTTTTT. Its protein is CASTGYPGELFF. The chain employs TRBV2 and TRBJ2-2, with D maybe TRBD1 (5 bases). Trimming shortened V by 7 bases and J by 6 bases, and 9 bases separated the two germline ends. Germline CDR1 reads SNHLY; CDR2 reads FYNNEI. The CDR3 is 12 residues long.

The sample holds many counts of this clonotype. The J gene is TRBJ2-3, the V gene TRBV5-1, with 7 bases identical to TRBD2. V was pared by 4 bases and J by 2 bases, with 7 bases of the junction left unmatched. The CDR3 has 15 residues. The germline V gene encodes CDR1 SGHRS and CDR2 YFSETQ. As DNA, the CDR3 is TGCGCCAGCAGCCTCCTGACTAGCTTCACAGATACGCAGTATTTT. It translates to CASSLLTSFTDTQYF.

The chain is built from TRBV13 and TRBJ2-5, with D unclear. This CDR3 is 14 amino acids long. V gave up 0 bases and J gave up 3 bases, with 8 bases separating them. CDR1 is PRHDT and CDR2 is FYEKMQ in the germline V gene (reference sequence). The CDR3 protein is CASSLGGRKETQYF. CDR3 DNA sequence: TGTGCCAGCAGCTTAGGTGGCAGAAAAGAGACCCAGTACTTC.

The V and J genes are TRBV7-2 and TRBJ2-7; TRBD1 agrees at 9 bases. The V segment lost 4 bases and the J segment 4 bases; nucleotides outside the gene matches: 11. The CDR3 length is 16 residues. Germline V gene sequence: CDR1 SGHTA, CDR2 FQGNSA. As DNA, the CDR3 is TGTGCCAGCAGCTGGATGACGGACAGGGGACCATACGAGCAGTACTTC. It translates to CASSWMTDRGPYEQYF.